The present entry profiles one TCR beta chain with its context. The junction does not match germline at one end; this may be a read error. Germline CDR1 reads MNHEY; CDR2 reads SVGAGI. This CDR3 contains 13 residues. These data originate in a study of cytomegalovirus exposure and HLA in healthy donors. In the PCR, 60 Vbeta and 13 Jbeta primers were used. Libraries were prepared by immunoSEQ multiplex PCR; TCRdb keeps only in-frame clonotypes and omits some of them. In the table there are about 100,000 clones, 70% to 80% of which are singletons. The chain joins TRBV6-5 to TRBJ1-2; 10 bases map to TRBD1. The sample taken for sequencing was PBMCs. The receptor's source is a woman aged 18-30 years in good health and CMV-seropositive. CDR3 sequence: CASGTGDSYGYPF. The CDR3 DNA is TGTGCCAGCGGGACAGGGGATTCCTATGGCTACCCCTTC.